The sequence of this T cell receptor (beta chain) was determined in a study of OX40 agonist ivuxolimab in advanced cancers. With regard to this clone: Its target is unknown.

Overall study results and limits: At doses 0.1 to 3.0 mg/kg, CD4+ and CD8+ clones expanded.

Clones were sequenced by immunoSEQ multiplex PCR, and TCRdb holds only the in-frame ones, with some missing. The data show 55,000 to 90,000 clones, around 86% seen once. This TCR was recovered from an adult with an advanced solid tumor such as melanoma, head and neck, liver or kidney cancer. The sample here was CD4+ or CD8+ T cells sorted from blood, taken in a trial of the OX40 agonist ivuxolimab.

For the CDR3, the DNA is TGTGCCAGCAGCTTAGGGCCCGGTACATTTAACACTGAAGCTTTCTTT. This codes for CASSLGPGTFNTEAFF. V usage is TRBV5-6 and J usage is TRBJ1-1; unclear D gene. Trimming cost V 2 bases and J 2 bases, with 16 bases left between them. This CDR3 has 16 residues. The V gene's germline CDR1 is SGHDT and CDR2 YYEEEE.